This entry describes one TCR beta chain. No antigen is known for it. This specimen comes from a study of monozygotic twins with inflammatory bowel disease. General study findings and limits: TCRbeta inverse Simpson diversity was decreased in IBD patients versus healthy co-twins.

Eight separate reactions per sample yielded the cDNA. The template-switching step introduced UMIs that carried a 6-nucleotide sample barcode. TCRdb re-called the 5' RACE reads; one entry per CDR3 protein, DNA not given. This sample's table has more than 350,000 distinct CDR3 sequences. The V gene's germline CDR1 is SGHTA and CDR2 FQGTGA. The CDR3 consists of 15 residues. The rearrangement uses TRBV7-3 and TRBJ2-3; the D call of TRBD1 rests on TCRdb alone, since no DNA is present to check it. The sample taken for sequencing was blood. This TCR derives from a human donor with ulcerative colitis or Crohn's disease, or a healthy co-twin of an affected twin (not recorded which). The CDR3 loop is CASSLAGPGVDTQYF.